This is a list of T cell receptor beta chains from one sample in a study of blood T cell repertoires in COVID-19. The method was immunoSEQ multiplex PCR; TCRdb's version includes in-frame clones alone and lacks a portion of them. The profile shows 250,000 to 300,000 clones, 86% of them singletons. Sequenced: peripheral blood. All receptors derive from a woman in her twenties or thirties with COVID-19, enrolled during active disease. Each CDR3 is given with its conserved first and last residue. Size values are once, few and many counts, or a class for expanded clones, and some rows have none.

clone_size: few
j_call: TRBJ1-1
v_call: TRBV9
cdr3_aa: CASSPGGAGTEAFF

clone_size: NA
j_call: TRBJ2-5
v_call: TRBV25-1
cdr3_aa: CASSEYSGGTQETQYF

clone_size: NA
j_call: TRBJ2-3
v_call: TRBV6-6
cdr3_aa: CASRHLTDTQYF

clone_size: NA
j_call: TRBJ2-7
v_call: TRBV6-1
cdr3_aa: CASSEPPIQEQYF

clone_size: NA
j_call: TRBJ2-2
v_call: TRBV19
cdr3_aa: CASSIVASGGPYGELFF

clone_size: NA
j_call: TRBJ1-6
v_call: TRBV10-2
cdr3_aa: CASSDLNSPLHF

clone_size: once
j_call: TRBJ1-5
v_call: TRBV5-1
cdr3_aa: CASSLRGQQPQHF

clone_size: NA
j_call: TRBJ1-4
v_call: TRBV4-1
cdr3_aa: CASSHPYEKLFF

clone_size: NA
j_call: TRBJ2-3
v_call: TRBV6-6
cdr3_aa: CASANRLAGARTQYF

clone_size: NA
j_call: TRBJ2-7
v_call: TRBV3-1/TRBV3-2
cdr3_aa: CASSSDDRTYEQYF

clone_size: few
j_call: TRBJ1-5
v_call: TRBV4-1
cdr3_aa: CASSQVGGGSTPQHF

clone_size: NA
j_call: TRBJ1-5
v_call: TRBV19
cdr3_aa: CASCDRMQPQHF

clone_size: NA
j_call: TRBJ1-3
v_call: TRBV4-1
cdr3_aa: CASSPGYGGNTIYF

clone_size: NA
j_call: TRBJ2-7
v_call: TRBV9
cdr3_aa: CASSPQRGGLSYEQYF

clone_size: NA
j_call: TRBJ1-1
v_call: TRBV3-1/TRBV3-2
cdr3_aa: CASSQEWGQTEAFF

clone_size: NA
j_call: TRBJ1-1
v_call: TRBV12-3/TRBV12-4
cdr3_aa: CASSLNLHTEAFF

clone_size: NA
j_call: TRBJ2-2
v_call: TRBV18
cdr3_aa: CASSPWKQMNTGELFF

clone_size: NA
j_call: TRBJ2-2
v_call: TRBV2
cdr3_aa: CASSEERGRTGELFF

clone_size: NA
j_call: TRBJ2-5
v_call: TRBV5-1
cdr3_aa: CASRRLLRQETQYF

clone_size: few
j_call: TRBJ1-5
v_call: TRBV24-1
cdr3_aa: CATSDGTAPSQPQHF

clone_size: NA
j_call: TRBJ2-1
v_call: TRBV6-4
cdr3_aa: CASSAIAGGYNEQFF

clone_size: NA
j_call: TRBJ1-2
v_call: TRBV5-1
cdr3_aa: CASSLRPGGEGGYTF

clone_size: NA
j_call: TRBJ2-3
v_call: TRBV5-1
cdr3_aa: CASSQGDPFTDTQYF

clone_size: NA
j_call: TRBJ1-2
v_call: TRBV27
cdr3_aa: CASSLSTLQGGYTF

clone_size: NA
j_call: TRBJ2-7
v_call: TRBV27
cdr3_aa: CASSPTRNRGQNEQYF

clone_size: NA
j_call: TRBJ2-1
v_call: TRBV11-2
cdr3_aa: CASSSGTGGGPHREQFF

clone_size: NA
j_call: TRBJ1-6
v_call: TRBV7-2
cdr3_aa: CASSFAQNSYNSPLHF

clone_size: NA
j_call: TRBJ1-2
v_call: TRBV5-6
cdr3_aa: CASSLASVGQLDGYTF

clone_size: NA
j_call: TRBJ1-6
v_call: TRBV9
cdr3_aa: CASSLGGPRSYNSPLHF

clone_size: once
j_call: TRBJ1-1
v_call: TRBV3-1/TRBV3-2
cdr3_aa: CASSRGDHLTGAFF

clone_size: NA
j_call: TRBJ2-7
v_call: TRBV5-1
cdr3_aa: CASSLASLSFGIAQYF